The TCR beta chain described here comes from a study of blood T cell repertoires in COVID-19. Turning to the study itself: COVID-19 samples, acute and convalescent, were from the United States, Italy and Spain. T cells, B-cell-depleted T cells, or PBMCs supplied cDNA or gDNA.

Per the original methods: Estimation of nucleated cell counts relied on the amplification of reference gene primers. TCRdb keeps only in-frame clones here, not all; method: immunoSEQ multiplex PCR. The V and J calls and clone size are taken from that table; D and trimming were inferred from the DNA. The data contain about 400,000 clones, roughly 88% of them seen just once; the ten biggest clones take up 1.4% to 1.5%. Germline assignment: CDR1 KGHSH and CDR2 LQKENI. Between the trimmed V and J ends, which lost 2 bases and 4 bases, there was a span of 11 bases. The CDR3 consists of 14 residues. This clonotype was obtained from a woman aged 25 to 39 with active or convalescent COVID-19. The chain recombines TRBV18 with TRBJ1-2; a possible D gene is TRBD1 (6 bases). The sequencing sample was made of peripheral blood. The CDR3 sequence is CASSPTGRSYGYTF. DNA of the CDR3: TGTGCCAGCTCACCAACAGGGAGAAGCTATGGCTACACCTTC.